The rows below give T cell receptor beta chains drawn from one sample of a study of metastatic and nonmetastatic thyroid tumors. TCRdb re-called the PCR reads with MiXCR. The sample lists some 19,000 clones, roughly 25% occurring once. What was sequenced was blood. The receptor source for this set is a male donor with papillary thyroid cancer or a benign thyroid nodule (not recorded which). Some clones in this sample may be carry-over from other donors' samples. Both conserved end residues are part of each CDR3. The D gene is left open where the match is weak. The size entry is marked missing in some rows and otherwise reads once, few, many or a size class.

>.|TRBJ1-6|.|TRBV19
CASRDGMDNSPLHF
TGTGCCAGCCGGGACGGGATGGATAATTCACCCCTCCACTTT
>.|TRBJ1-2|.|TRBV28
CASSLSGQAKGYTF
TGTGCCAGCAGTTTATCGGGGCAGGCGAAAGGCTACACCTTC
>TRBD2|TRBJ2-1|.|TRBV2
CASRVLAGDFSEQFF
TGTGCCAGCAGGGTACTAGCGGGAGATTTCAGTGAGCAGTTCTTC
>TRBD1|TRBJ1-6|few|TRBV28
CAGSPGGTYISHLHF
TGTGCCGGCAGTCCAGGGGGTACATATATTTCACACCTCCACTTT
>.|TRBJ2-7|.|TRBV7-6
CASSRSTVASDSYEQYF
TGTGCCAGCAGCCGTAGCACCGTGGCTAGCGACTCCTACGAGCAGTACTTC
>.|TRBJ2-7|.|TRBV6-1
CASSQGGGTFEQYF
TGTGCCAGCAGCCAGGGGGGGGGCACGTTCGAGCAGTACTTC
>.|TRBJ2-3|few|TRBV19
CASTDVTSTDTQYF
TGTGCCAGCACGGACGTAACTAGCACAGATACGCAGTATTTT
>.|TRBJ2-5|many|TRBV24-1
CATKGRGEETQYF
TGTGCCACCAAGGGACGTGGGGAAGAGACCCAGTACTTC
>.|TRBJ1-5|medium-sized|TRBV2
CASTLSGRNQPQHF
TGTGCCAGCACCTTATCAGGGAGGAATCAGCCCCAGCATTTT
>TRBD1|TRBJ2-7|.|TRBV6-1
CASSFRDRNYEQYF
TGTGCCAGCAGTTTCCGGGACAGGAATTACGAGCAGTACTTC
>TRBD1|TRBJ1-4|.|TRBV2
CASRTGERQEKLFF
TGTGCCAGCAGAACAGGGGAGCGTCAAGAAAAACTGTTTTTT
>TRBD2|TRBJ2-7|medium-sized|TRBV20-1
CSARDSGSGYEQYF
TGCAGTGCTAGAGATAGCGGGAGTGGGTACGAGCAGTACTTC
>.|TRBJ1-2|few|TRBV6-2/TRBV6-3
CASSSHDKQGGYTF
TGTGCCAGCAGTTCTCACGACAAACAGGGTGGCTACACCTTC
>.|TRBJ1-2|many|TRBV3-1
CASSQDFDSYGYTF
TGTGCCAGCAGCCAAGACTTCGATAGCTATGGCTACACCTTC
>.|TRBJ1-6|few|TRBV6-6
CASSYEAPGSSYNSPLHF
TGTGCCAGCAGTTACGAGGCCCCAGGGAGCTCCTATAATTCACCCCTCCACTTT
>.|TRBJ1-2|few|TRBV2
CASSEALLGRGRTDGYTF
TGTGCCAGCAGTGAAGCGCTTCTAGGGAGGGGCAGGACGGATGGCTACACCTTC
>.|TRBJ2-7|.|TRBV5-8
CASSSGSGEQYF
TGTGCCAGCAGCTCGGGATCGGGCGAGCAGTACTTC
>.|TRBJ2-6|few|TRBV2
CASSLRANVLTF
TGTGCCAGCAGCCTAAGAGCCAACGTCCTGACTTTC
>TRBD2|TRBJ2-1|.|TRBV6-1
CATQTSASYNEQFF
TGTGCCACCCAGACTAGCGCATCCTACAATGAGCAGTTCTTC
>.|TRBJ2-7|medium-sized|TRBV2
CARSGDDTYEQYF
TGTGCCAGGTCCGGGGATGATACCTACGAGCAGTACTTC
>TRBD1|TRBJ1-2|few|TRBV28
CASRPGQGAGGYTF
TGTGCCAGCCGTCCGGGACAGGGGGCGGGTGGCTACACCTTC
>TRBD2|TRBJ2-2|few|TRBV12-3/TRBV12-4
CASIRSGYANTGELFF
TGTGCCAGCATTCGTAGCGGGTACGCGAACACCGGGGAGCTGTTTTTT
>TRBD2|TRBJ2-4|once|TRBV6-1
CASSPRGSAKNIQYF
TGTGCCAGCAGCCCGCGGGGGTCAGCCAAAAACATTCAGTACTTC
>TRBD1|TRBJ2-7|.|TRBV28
CASSLPGQVPSYEQYF
TGTGCCAGCAGTTTACCGGGACAGGTGCCTTCCTACGAGCAGTACTTC
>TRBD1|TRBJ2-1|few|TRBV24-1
CATSDFGQGDDEQFF
TGTGCCACCAGTGATTTCGGACAGGGGGATGATGAGCAGTTCTTC
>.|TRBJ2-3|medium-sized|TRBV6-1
CASSEEFLRMGADTQYF
TGTGCCAGCAGTGAAGAGTTCCTCCGAATGGGGGCAGATACGCAGTATTTT
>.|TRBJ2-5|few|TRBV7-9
CASSLEVDSQETQYF
TGTGCCAGCAGCTTAGAGGTGGACAGCCAAGAGACCCAGTACTTC
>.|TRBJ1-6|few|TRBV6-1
CASSLRGASPLHF
TGTGCCAGCAGCCTACGGGGGGCCTCACCCCTCCACTTT
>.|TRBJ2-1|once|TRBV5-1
CASSTAYNEQFF
TGCGCCAGCAGCACCGCCTACAATGAGCAGTTCTTC
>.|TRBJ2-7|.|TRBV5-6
CASSLAVKEQYF
TGTGCCAGCAGCTTGGCGGTAAAGGAGCAGTACTTC
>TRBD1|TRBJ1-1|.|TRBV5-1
CASSTTRTGGGNTEAFF
TGCGCCAGCAGCACAACTAGGACAGGGGGCGGGAACACTGAAGCTTTCTTT
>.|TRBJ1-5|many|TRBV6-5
CASSYDQEPQHF
TGTGCCAGCAGTTACGACCAGGAGCCCCAGCATTTT
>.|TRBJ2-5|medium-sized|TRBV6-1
CASSSSPGSPWETQYF
TGTGCCAGCAGTTCCAGCCCAGGGTCGCCCTGGGAGACCCAGTACTTC
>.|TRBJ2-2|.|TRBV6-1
CASSGKYANTGELFF
TGTGCCAGCAGTGGCAAGTACGCGAACACCGGGGAGCTGTTTTTT
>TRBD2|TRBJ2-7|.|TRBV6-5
CASSPRGLAEARGYEQYF
TGTGCCAGCAGTCCGAGGGGTCTAGCGGAAGCCCGGGGATACGAGCAGTACTTC
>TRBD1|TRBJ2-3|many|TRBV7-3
CASSSRDRADTQYF
TGTGCCAGCAGCTCCCGAGACAGGGCAGATACGCAGTATTTT
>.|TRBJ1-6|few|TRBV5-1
CASSLSGYSPLHF
TGTGCCAGCAGCTTGTCAGGGTACTCACCCCTCCACTTT
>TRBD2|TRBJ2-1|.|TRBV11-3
CASSLAAGVNEQFF
TGTGCCAGCAGCTTAGCAGCGGGAGTCAATGAGCAGTTCTTC
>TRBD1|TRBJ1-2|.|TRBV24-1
CATRDRASYGYTF
TGTGCCACCAGGGACAGGGCCTCCTATGGCTACACCTTC
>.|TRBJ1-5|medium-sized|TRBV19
CASSIGQGINQPQHF
TGTGCCAGTAGTATAGGTCAGGGCATCAATCAGCCCCAGCATTTT
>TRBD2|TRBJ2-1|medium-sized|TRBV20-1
CSARVREGSWNEQFF
TGCAGTGCTAGAGTGCGGGAGGGGAGTTGGAATGAGCAGTTCTTC
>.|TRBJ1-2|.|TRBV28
CASSSSRSGSKANYGYTF
TGTGCCAGCAGTTCATCCAGGTCGGGCAGTAAAGCTAACTATGGCTACACCTTC
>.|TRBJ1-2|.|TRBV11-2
CASSLDPSGYTF
TGTGCCAGCAGCTTAGATCCGTCCGGCTACACCTTC
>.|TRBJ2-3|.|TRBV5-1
CASSLVGGGIRTDTQYF
TGCGCCAGCAGCTTGGTTGGTGGCGGGATCCGCACAGATACGCAGTATTTT
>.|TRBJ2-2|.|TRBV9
CASSVDMGEPFF
TGTGCCAGCAGCGTAGATATGGGGGAGCCGTTTTTT
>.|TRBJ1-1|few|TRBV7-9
CASRRPASEAFF
TGTGCCAGCAGGCGACCGGCGAGCGAGGCTTTCTTT
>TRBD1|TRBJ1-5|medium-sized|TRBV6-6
CASSNDRGLFNSGNQPQHF
TGTGCCAGCAGTAATGACAGGGGACTATTTAATTCTGGCAATCAGCCCCAGCATTTT
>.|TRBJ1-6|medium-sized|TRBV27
CASSGGGPLHF
TGTGCCAGCAGTGGGGGAGGACCCCTCCACTTT
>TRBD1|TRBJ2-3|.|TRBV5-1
CASSLSGTGLFDTRYF
TGCGCCAGCAGCTTGTCAGGGACAGGTCTTTTTGATACGCGGTATTTT
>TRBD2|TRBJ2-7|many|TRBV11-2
CASSLDTSGLAGTYEQYF
TGTGCCAGCAGCTTAGATACGTCGGGACTAGCGGGAACCTACGAGCAGTACTTC